This T cell receptor beta chain was captured by sequencing in a study of blood T cell repertoires in COVID-19 (dated by TCRdb to 2020 to 2021). Regarding the complete study: Samples from collaborators originated in the United States, Italy and Spain and spanned both the acute and convalescent phases of COVID-19. The prospective study material was composed of cDNA or gDNA derived from T cells, B-cell-depleted T cells, or PBMCs. The dataset comprised deeply sampled blood TCRbeta repertoires from subjects exposed to, actively infected with, or recovered from COVID-19. The repertoires were released in a freely available public database meant as a resource for research on the immune response to SARS-CoV-2. Samples were obtained from the ongoing ImmuneRACE study (first 160 participants) and from some 1,200 subjects provided by 6 global collaborators. The sample metadata nearly always contained a de-identified subject ID, COVID-19 status, age in years and sex. HLA class I and class II types, where available, came from metadata supplied by the sample provider rather than from assay-based typing. What the research found in general, with its limitations: How much clinical and demographic metadata was included differed by source and by participant, and the metadata was provided uncurated.

At one collaborating source in Seattle, patients were enrolled during active infection and were followed longitudinally through the course of disease. Each collaborating institution followed its own protocols to collect whole blood in K2EDTA tubes. For TCRbeta analysis, collaborator samples were shipped as frozen whole blood, as isolated PBMCs, or as DNA extracted from either sample type. As concerns this clone: Its antigen is unknown. No per-base quality is available; no much larger clone lies one base away.

Its CDR3 holds 14 amino acids, cysteine through phenylalanine. Only the CDR3 DNA stays, 42 bases, in frame from base 1. CDR1 MDHEN and CDR2 SYDVKM were looked up in the germline V gene. Deletion took 2 bases off V and 7 bases off J, with a span of 14 bases between the germline ends. The immunoSEQ Assay, a bias-controlled multiplex PCR, was used to amplify TCRbeta CDR3 regions from genomic DNA. Processing in the source paper ran as follows. The number of nucleated cells in each sample was estimated by amplification of reference gene primers within the assay. To quantify the absolute abundance of each unique TCRbeta CDR3 rearrangement, sequence reads were collapsed and filtered. For each sample, productive Simpson clonality was calculated as the square root of Simpson's diversity index across productive rearrangements. In TCRdb, the immuneACCESS table is reduced to in-frame sequences with V and J assigned. These tables do not hold every clone; where another copy was compared, an unresolved V gene accounts for under half, and the others remain unexplained. Clone size and the V and J calls come from that table; the DNA yielded D and trimming. The sample data list 35,000 to 45,000 clones, and over 85% of these were observed just once. The top ten clonotypes cover around 0.34% of the sample.

Recombination joined TRBV28 with TRBJ1-2, and perhaps TRBD1 as D gene, on 6 matching bases. Sequencing was performed on peripheral blood. This TCR was sampled from a man between 50 and 59 years old with COVID-19, enrolled during active disease. The DNA is TGTGCCAGCAGTTTAAGGGACACGTGGTTTGGCTACACCTTC. This codes for CASSLRDTWFGYTF.